One sample yielded the 15 T cell receptor beta chains listed below, sequenced in a study of T cell clonality in common variable immunodeficiency. Here immunoSEQ multiplex PCR was the method, and the copy in TCRdb shows in-frame clones only, minus some. The sample lists around 81,000 clones, none appearing once, the ten largest making up approximately 0.8%. What was sequenced was peripheral blood mononuclear cells. Source of these receptors: a person between 18 and 75 years old in good health.

This clone has ten or more counts. Incomplete CDR3 DNA: TGTGCCAGCAGCCGGGACAGTTCCTACGAG. Protein sequence: CASSRDSSYE. The entire CDR3 protein reads CASSRDSSYEQYF. The chain joins TRBV7-2 to TRBJ2-7, with 7 bases lining up with TRBD1. The missing CDR3 end, 3 residues past where the read stops, is filled in from the germline J gene. Trimming cost V 5 bases and J 1 base; bases outside gene matches: 2. Germline loops: CDR1 SGHTA, CDR2 FQGNSA. This CDR3 region has 13 residues.

This clone was found many times. The sequence runs out 3 residues before the end of the CDR3; the remainder is reconstructed from the germline J gene. The chain is built from TRBV11-3 and TRBJ1-1; tentative D call: TRBD1 (5 bases). Trimming pared 5 bases from V and 2 bases from J, leaving 15 bases between. This CDR3 region has 15 residues. Germline lookup yields CDR1 SGHNT and CDR2 YENEEA. CDR3 DNA (partial): TGTGCCAGCAGCCCACGAACAGGTCCAAACACTGAA. Protein product: CASSPRTGPNTE. The CDR3 in full is CASSPRTGPNTEAFF.

The sample holds many counts of this clone. From the germline J gene comes the end of the CDR3, since the read stops 3 residues before it. The chain links TRBV12-3 or TRBV12-4 to TRBJ2-1; 7 bases are a match to TRBD2. This CDR3 has 19 residues. The V gene end was trimmed by 1 base and the J gene end by 0 bases; junction bases not matched to a gene: 12. This chain's CDR3 is CASSLVSSGSFFSYNEQFF. The covered CDR3 bases are TGTGCCAGCAGTTTAGTAAGTAGCGGGTCGTTCTTCTCCTACAATGAG.

The table lists this clone with many counts. The read finishes 3 residues shy of the CDR3 end, and the germline J gene is used to complete it. This chain links TRBV30 with TRBJ2-7; D gene ambiguous. The V gene's germline CDR1 is GTSNPN and CDR2 SVGIG (reference sequence). CDR3 length: 12 amino acids. CDR3 region: CAGQVDSYEQYF. CDR3 DNA (partial): TGTGCTGGGCAGGTAGACTCCTACGAG.

This clone showed up many times. The read falls 3 residues short of the CDR3 end, and the missing part is taken from the germline J gene. The V call is TRBV10-1, the J call TRBJ2-7; a weak D match, TRBD1 (6 bases). Germline loops: CDR1 WNHNN, CDR2 SYGVQD (reference sequence). V lost 5 bases, J lost 0 bases, and 17 bases lay in between. This CDR3 contains 16 residues. CDR3 DNA (partial): TGCGCCAGCAGTCTGGGGGCCGGGGTCCCCTCCTACGAG. It encodes CASSLGAGVPSYE. The CDR3 in its entirety is CASSLGAGVPSYEQYF.

Ten or more counts support this clone. The DNA ends 3 residues before the CDR3 does, and the rest of the CDR3 is filled in from the germline J gene. V usage is TRBV20-1 and J usage is TRBJ2-7; possibly TRBD2 for D (6 bases). Trimming took 5 bases from V and 4 from J, leaving 21 bases between them. Germline values: CDR1 DFQATT, CDR2 SNEGSKA (reference sequence). The CDR3 extends over 15 amino acids. The DNA read from the CDR3 is TGCAGTGCTCCACCCGAGCCAGGACTACCTTACGAG. Protein: CSAPPEPGLPYE. The whole CDR3 sequence is CSAPPEPGLPYEQYF.

This clone was seen at least ten times. Read data end 3 residues before the CDR3 end; the end is taken from the germline J gene. V gene TRBV14 combines with J gene TRBJ1-1, with unresolved D. Trimming removed 2 bases at V and 1 base at J, with 5 bases between. Germline values: CDR1 SGHDN, CDR2 FVKESK. There are 13 residues in the CDR3. The part of the CDR3 DNA that was read is TGTGCCAGCAGCCAATCCCAGAACACTGAA. As protein: CASSQSQNTE. The whole CDR3 sequence is CASSQSQNTEAFF. The full variable domain, its missing parts supplied by reference TRBV14 and TRBJ1-1, is EAGVTQFPSHSVIEKGQTVTLRCDPISGHDNLYWYRRVMGKEIKFLLHFVKESKQDESGMPNNRFLAERTGGTYSTLKVQPAELEDSGVYFCASSQSQNTEAFFGQGTRLTVV.

This clone was seen many times. The CDR3 end falls 3 residues outside the read, so it is completed with the germline J gene. The chain has TRBV5-1 and TRBJ2-1, with TRBD1 matching over 11 bases. The CDR3 is made up of 14 amino acids. J lost 9 bases, V lost 7 bases, and 9 bases had no gene match. Germline assignment: CDR1 SGHRS and CDR2 YFSETQ. The CDR3 loop is CASSKGTGGSEQFF. CDR3 DNA (partial): TGCGCCAGCTCCAAAGGGACAGGGGGAAGTGAG. The full variable domain, with the rest looked up from reference TRBV5-1 and TRBJ2-1, is KAGVTQTPRYLIKTRGQQVTLSCSPISGHRSVSWYQQTPGQGLQFLFEYFSETQRNKGNFPGRFSGRQFSNSRSEMNVSTLELGDSALYLCASSKGTGGSEQFFGPGTRLTVL.

In its sample, this clone was seen many times. The CDR3 end lies 3 residues beyond the end of the read and is filled in from the germline J gene. The V and J genes are TRBV11-1 and TRBJ2-5; D is possibly TRBD2 (5 bases). Trimming took 7 bases from V and 1 from J, leaving 16 bases between them. The CDR3 spans 15 residues. The germline V gene has CDR1 SGHAT and CDR2 FQDESV (reference sequence). Incomplete CDR3 DNA: TGTGCCAGCACCGCATCGGACTTCCTCCAAGAGACC. This translates into CASTASDFLQET. The full-length CDR3 reads as CASTASDFLQETQYF.

In this sample, this clone turned up many times. The read falls 3 residues short of the CDR3 end, and the missing part is taken from the germline J gene. V usage is TRBV18 and J usage is TRBJ2-7; tentative D call: TRBD1 (5 bases). Germline assignment: CDR1 KGHSH and CDR2 LQKENI. This CDR3 region has 15 residues. With 1 base removed from V and 2 bases from J, the gap between germline ends came to 12 bases. CDR3 bases read: TGTGCCAGCTCACCACTGGGGCTCTCAGCCTACGAG. It codes for CASSPLGLSAYE. The full CDR3 sequence reads CASSPLGLSAYEQYF.

In its sample, this clone was seen many times. Read sequence stops 3 residues before the CDR3 end, and the germline J gene provides the missing end. V is TRBV10-3 and J is TRBJ1-1; D is uncertain. Between the trimmed V and J ends, which lost 3 bases and 4 bases, there was a span of 12 bases. In germline, CDR1 is ENHRY, CDR2 SYGVKD. CDR3 length equals 14 residues. CDR3 DNA, as far as it was read: TGTGCCATCAGTGATAACGGGTTGGGCACTGAA. Protein product: CAISDNGLGTE. The full CDR3 reads CAISDNGLGTEAFF.

This clone was recorded many times. The read ends 3 residues before the CDR3 terminus; that terminus is restored from the germline J gene. The V call is TRBV20-1, the J call TRBJ2-3; 7 bases line up with TRBD2. V trimming: 6 bases; J trimming: 3 bases; junction bases outside the gene matches: 9. Per germline, CDR1 DFQATT and CDR2 SNEGSKA (reference sequence). CDR3 size: 14 residues. The CDR3 loop reads CSATSRGVTDTQYF. CDR3 DNA, as far as it was read: TGCAGTGCCACCTCCCGGGGGGTTACAGATACG.

The table lists this clone with many counts. The observed sequence ends 3 residues before the CDR3 terminus, with the missing tail filled in from the germline J gene. The chain is built from TRBV6-2 or TRBV6-3 and TRBJ2-5, with 7 bases identical to TRBD1. After removal of 6 bases from V and 7 bases from J, the junction contained 8 bases not matched to a gene. Germline lookup yields CDR1 MNHEY and CDR2 SVGEGT. This CDR3 has 13 residues. The part of the CDR3 DNA that was read is TGTGCCAGCAGGCCACAGGGGAGTGCGACC. As protein: CASRPQGSAT. The whole CDR3 reads CASRPQGSATQYF.

This clone showed up just a few times. The read falls 3 residues short of the CDR3 end, and the missing part is taken from the germline J gene. J is TRBJ2-3 and V is TRBV7-9; D gene uncertain. Germline loops: CDR1 SEHNR, CDR2 FQNEAQ (reference sequence). V was clipped by 5 bases and J by 0 bases, with 12 bases between them. The CDR3 runs to 15 residues. CDR3: CASSTPVASTDTQYF. The sequenced CDR3 bases are TGTGCCAGCAGCACCCCGGTAGCTAGCACAGATACG.

There are many counts of this clone. The missing CDR3 end, 3 residues past where the read stops, is filled in from the germline J gene. The V call is TRBV11-2, the J call TRBJ2-3; a weak D match, TRBD2 (5 bases). Trimming took 4 bases from V and 3 from J, leaving 8 bases between them. The CDR3 length is 13 residues. Germline V gene data show CDR1 as SGHAT and CDR2 as FQNNGV. The sequenced part of the CDR3 DNA is TGTGCCAGCAGCTACCGCGGGACAGATACG. It codes for CASSYRGTDT. The whole CDR3 is CASSYRGTDTQYF. The whole variable domain, remainder taken from reference TRBV11-2 and TRBJ2-3, is EAGVAQSPRYKIIEKRQSVAFWCNPISGHATLYWYQQILGQGPKLLIQFQNNGVVDDSQLPKDRFSAERLKGVDSTLKIQPAKLEDSAVYLCASSYRGTDTQYFGPGTRLTVL.